Listed below are T cell receptor beta chains from one sample, sequenced in a study of Graves' ophthalmopathy and Graves' hyperthyroidism. TCRdb processed the multiplex PCR reads anew with MiXCR; each CDR3 protein has one entry. The sample lists over 150,000 distinct CDR3 sequences, under 40% seen once, with under 7% in the top ten. What was sequenced was peripheral blood. The receptors here all came from a woman aged 40 to 49 with Graves' ophthalmopathy. Both conserved end residues are part of each CDR3. Each record gives: D gene, J gene, clone size, V gene, CDR3 DNA, CDR3 protein. The D gene is left open where the match is weak. Some rows mark clone size as missing; the rest say once, few, many or name a class of expanded clone.

d_call: .; j_call: TRBJ2-4; clone_size: many; v_call: TRBV6-2/TRBV6-3; cdr3_nt: TGTGCCAGCAGCTCCGAGCCAGTCGGGGTGGGAAACATTCAGTACTTC; cdr3_aa: CASSSEPVGVGNIQYF
d_call: .; j_call: TRBJ2-7; clone_size: .; v_call: TRBV10-1; cdr3_nt: TGCGCCAGCAGTGAGTCGATAACCCCGGGTGTCGAGCAGTACTTC; cdr3_aa: CASSESITPGVEQYF
d_call: TRBD2; j_call: TRBJ2-2; clone_size: many; v_call: TRBV19; cdr3_nt: TGTGCCAGTAGGACTAGCGGGAGGGCTGTCGGGGAGCTGTTTTTT; cdr3_aa: CASRTSGRAVGELFF
d_call: .; j_call: TRBJ1-6; clone_size: .; v_call: TRBV12-3/TRBV12-4; cdr3_nt: TGTGCCAGCTCCCTCCGGGGCTCCCTAGATTCACCCCTCCACTTT; cdr3_aa: CASSLRGSLDSPLHF
d_call: .; j_call: TRBJ2-5; clone_size: many; v_call: TRBV28; cdr3_nt: TGTGCCAGCAGTTTAAGACACCTCAGTGAGACCCAGTACTTC; cdr3_aa: CASSLRHLSETQYF
d_call: .; j_call: TRBJ2-2; clone_size: few; v_call: TRBV18; cdr3_nt: TGTGCCAGCTCACTAAACGACAGGCCGGGGGAGCTGTTTTTT; cdr3_aa: CASSLNDRPGELFF
d_call: .; j_call: TRBJ1-2; clone_size: many; v_call: TRBV28; cdr3_nt: TGTGCCACCAACCCCCCATACACCTTC; cdr3_aa: CATNPPYTF
d_call: TRBD1; j_call: TRBJ1-5; clone_size: .; v_call: TRBV6-2/TRBV6-3; cdr3_nt: TGTGCCAGCAGCCTCGACAGGGGCAGGGATCAGCCCCAGCATTTT; cdr3_aa: CASSLDRGRDQPQHF
d_call: .; j_call: TRBJ1-2; clone_size: many; v_call: TRBV19; cdr3_nt: TGTGCCAGTAGTATTGGACAAGCCCATAACTATGGCTACACCTTC; cdr3_aa: CASSIGQAHNYGYTF
d_call: TRBD1; j_call: TRBJ1-2; clone_size: many; v_call: TRBV20-1; cdr3_nt: TGCAGTGCCACCGGACAGGGCAATGGCTACACCTTC; cdr3_aa: CSATGQGNGYTF
d_call: .; j_call: TRBJ2-7; clone_size: many; v_call: TRBV13; cdr3_nt: TGTGCCAGCAGCTTAAGGAGTTCCAGGGAGCAGTACTTC; cdr3_aa: CASSLRSSREQYF
d_call: TRBD1; j_call: TRBJ1-2; clone_size: .; v_call: TRBV28; cdr3_nt: TGTGCCAGCAGTTTATGGGCAGGGGGCGATGGCTACACCTTC; cdr3_aa: CASSLWAGGDGYTF
d_call: TRBD1; j_call: TRBJ1-1; clone_size: .; v_call: TRBV6-2/TRBV6-3; cdr3_nt: TGTGCCAGCAGCGCGACAAAACAGGGGGGGAGAGTGAACACTGAAGCTTTCTTT; cdr3_aa: CASSATKQGGRVNTEAFF
d_call: .; j_call: TRBJ2-5; clone_size: many; v_call: TRBV12-3/TRBV12-4; cdr3_nt: TGTGCCAGCAGTTTAGTTGGGAGCCCGTGGACCCAGTACTTC; cdr3_aa: CASSLVGSPWTQYF
d_call: .; j_call: TRBJ1-1; clone_size: few; v_call: TRBV12-3/TRBV12-4; cdr3_nt: TGTGCCAGCAGCCTTCGACGGCGTGAAGCTTTCTTT; cdr3_aa: CASSLRRREAFF
d_call: .; j_call: TRBJ1-1; clone_size: .; v_call: TRBV6-2/TRBV6-3; cdr3_nt: TGTGCCAGCAGTCACGACTCTGACCGTCTGAACACTGAAGCTTTCTTT; cdr3_aa: CASSHDSDRLNTEAFF
d_call: TRBD1; j_call: TRBJ1-2; clone_size: many; v_call: TRBV7-9; cdr3_nt: TGTGCCAGCAGCGCAGGGGGTAGGAACTATGGCTACACCTTC; cdr3_aa: CASSAGGRNYGYTF
d_call: TRBD1; j_call: TRBJ2-4; clone_size: many; v_call: TRBV11-2; cdr3_nt: TGTGCCAGCAGCTTATCGCGGCAGGGGGCCTGGTTGGGCTTC; cdr3_aa: CASSLSRQGAWLGF
d_call: .; j_call: TRBJ2-5; clone_size: .; v_call: TRBV7-8; cdr3_nt: TGTGCCAGCAGCTTTAGGTTGGAGGTAGAGACCCAGTACTTC; cdr3_aa: CASSFRLEVETQYF
d_call: TRBD1; j_call: TRBJ2-7; clone_size: many; v_call: TRBV14; cdr3_nt: TGTGCCAGCAGCCAAGGAGGCAGGGGGTACGAGCAGTACTTC; cdr3_aa: CASSQGGRGYEQYF
d_call: TRBD1; j_call: TRBJ1-5; clone_size: many; v_call: TRBV4-2; cdr3_nt: TGTGCCAGCAGCCAAGATGGGGCAGGGGGCAGTCAGCCCCAGCATTTT; cdr3_aa: CASSQDGAGGSQPQHF
d_call: .; j_call: TRBJ2-2; clone_size: .; v_call: TRBV11-2; cdr3_nt: TGTGCCAGCAGCTTAGATCCCTCAGGGGCCGGGGAGCTGTTTTTT; cdr3_aa: CASSLDPSGAGELFF
d_call: TRBD2; j_call: TRBJ2-5; clone_size: .; v_call: TRBV6-2/TRBV6-3; cdr3_nt: TGTGCCAGCGCCCGGACTAGCGGAGGACTACCCCAAGAGACCCAGTACTTC; cdr3_aa: CASARTSGGLPQETQYF
d_call: .; j_call: TRBJ2-7; clone_size: few; v_call: TRBV12-3/TRBV12-4; cdr3_nt: TGTGCCAGCAGTTTATCCCCAGGCTACTACGAGCAGTACTTC; cdr3_aa: CASSLSPGYYEQYF
d_call: .; j_call: TRBJ1-5; clone_size: .; v_call: TRBV27; cdr3_nt: TGTGCCAGCAGTCCCTATTCGGGCAGGGAAGATCAGCCCCAGCATTTT; cdr3_aa: CASSPYSGREDQPQHF
d_call: .; j_call: TRBJ2-7; clone_size: .; v_call: TRBV12-3/TRBV12-4; cdr3_nt: TGTGCCAGCAGTGGTCAAGGCGAGCAGTACTTC; cdr3_aa: CASSGQGEQYF
d_call: .; j_call: TRBJ1-1; clone_size: many; v_call: TRBV6-5; cdr3_nt: TGTGCCAGCAGTTACAAGCCCAGAGGTTATGGTGAAGCTTTCTTT; cdr3_aa: CASSYKPRGYGEAFF
d_call: TRBD1; j_call: TRBJ2-7; clone_size: many; v_call: TRBV6-5; cdr3_nt: TGTGCCAGCAGTCAGACTCCGGGACAGGGCTACGAGCAGTACTTC; cdr3_aa: CASSQTPGQGYEQYF
d_call: TRBD2; j_call: TRBJ2-4; clone_size: many; v_call: TRBV7-2; cdr3_nt: TGTGCCAGCAGCAGACTAGCGGGAGGATTGGCCTTC; cdr3_aa: CASSRLAGGLAF
d_call: TRBD1; j_call: TRBJ2-7; clone_size: .; v_call: TRBV28; cdr3_nt: TGTGCCAGCAGTTTGAAGCAGGGGGCGCGGTACTACGAGCAGTACTTC; cdr3_aa: CASSLKQGARYYEQYF
d_call: .; j_call: TRBJ2-7; clone_size: many; v_call: TRBV18; cdr3_nt: TGTGCCAGCTCACCATGGAGCGACTACGAGCAGTACTTC; cdr3_aa: CASSPWSDYEQYF
d_call: .; j_call: TRBJ1-1; clone_size: .; v_call: TRBV6-5; cdr3_nt: TGTGCCAGCAGTTACAAGGGGGGCGTGATGAACACTGAAGCTTTCTTT; cdr3_aa: CASSYKGGVMNTEAFF
d_call: .; j_call: TRBJ2-7; clone_size: .; v_call: TRBV24-1; cdr3_nt: TGTGCCACCAGTGATTCGCCTCGGGAGATGCGGTACGAGCAGTACTTC; cdr3_aa: CATSDSPREMRYEQYF
d_call: TRBD1; j_call: TRBJ2-7; clone_size: .; v_call: TRBV7-2; cdr3_nt: TGTGCCAGCAGCTTAGGTCCAGGGGGCAACTACGAGCAGTACTTC; cdr3_aa: CASSLGPGGNYEQYF
d_call: .; j_call: TRBJ1-1; clone_size: many; v_call: TRBV29-1; cdr3_nt: TGCAGCGCCGGAAGGTACGGTGAAGCTTTCTTT; cdr3_aa: CSAGRYGEAFF
d_call: TRBD1; j_call: TRBJ2-7; clone_size: many; v_call: TRBV12-3/TRBV12-4; cdr3_nt: TGTGCCAGCAGTTTAGGGACAGGGTACGCGCAGTACTTC; cdr3_aa: CASSLGTGYAQYF
d_call: .; j_call: TRBJ2-7; clone_size: .; v_call: TRBV30; cdr3_nt: TGTGCCTGGGGCGGCCAGGACTACGAGCAGTACTTC; cdr3_aa: CAWGGQDYEQYF
d_call: .; j_call: TRBJ2-2; clone_size: many; v_call: TRBV2; cdr3_nt: TGTGCCAGCAGTCCCACGAACACCGGGGAGCTGTTTTTT; cdr3_aa: CASSPTNTGELFF